This TCR beta chain was recovered during a study of human T cells and chemical hapten exposure. For the study at large: Chiefly women, the patients showed alopecia areata, totalis or universalis. Study-wide results and caveats: Expanded TCRs grouped into significantly more large CDR3 similarity clusters than controls produced. A positive correlation with patch test score was shown by PT1 expanded TCR counts.

MiXCR, applied by TCRdb to the RACE reads, yields one record per CDR3 protein. Seen here are roughly 50,000 distinct CDR3 sequences, roughly 10% observed once, and the top ten hold 16%. Stated time point: patch test 3, about 24 weeks after DPC sensitization. As for treatment: therapeutic diphenylcyclopropenone sensitization with weekly scalp DPC. Alopecia patients deemed DPC-suitable, aged 18 to 70, excluding pregnancy. Worth noting for this clonotype: Its antigen is unidentified.

Germline values: CDR1 SGDLS, CDR2 YYNGEE. After removal of 3 bases from V and 7 bases from J, the junction contained 11 bases not matched to a gene. The CDR3 runs 16 residues. The V call is TRBV9, the J call TRBJ1-4, with TRBD1 identical over 8 bases. This receptor was obtained from a woman aged 40 to 55 with alopecia areata. Some clones in this sample may be carry-over from other donors' samples. Material: whole blood, obtained in connection with sensitization to the hapten diphenylcyclopropenone (DPC). The CDR3 sequence: CASSASQGAVGEKLFF. The CDR3 nucleotides are TGTGCCAGCAGCGCCAGCCAGGGGGCGGTTGGTGAAAAACTGTTTTTT.